The 19 T cell receptor beta chains below all came from one sample that was sequenced in a study of blood T cell repertoires in COVID-19 (dated by TCRdb to about 2020). To prepare the library, the immunoSEQ multiplex PCR assay was applied. The immuneACCESS repertoire file appears here via TCRdb, limited to in-frame rearrangements. These files lack a portion of the clones; in checked studies, under half of the deficit traces to unresolved V genes, and the cause of the others is not known. The sample records around 160,000 clones, 80% to 90% of which are singletons. 7% to 10% of the sample is in the top ten clones. Sequenced sample: peripheral blood. The receptors originated from a human donor with acute or convalescent COVID-19. The donor label of this sample is uncertain.

The chain has TRBV12-2 and TRBJ1-4. TRBV12-2 is designated a pseudogene. The CDR3 sequence is 15 residues long. Written as DNA, the CDR3 is TGTGCAAGTCGCTCCAGGACCGGACTTAATGAAAAACTGTTTTTT. As protein: CASRSRTGLNEKLFF.

The table lists this clone with a few counts. CDR3: CASSQGFGDSTRENGYTF. The CDR3 nucleotides read TGCGCCAGCAGCCAAGGTTTCGGGGACAGCACGAGAGAAAATGGCTACACCTTC. The rearrangement links TRBV4-1 to TRBJ1-2; 7 bases fit TRBD1. Germline-derived CDR1 and CDR2 are MGHRA and YSYEKL. This CDR3 region has 18 residues. J gave up 6 bases and V 1 base, and 17 bases lay outside the gene matches.

The chain joins TRBV7-8 to TRBJ2-3, with 8 bases that match TRBD1. CDR1 is SGHVS and CDR2 is FQNEAQ in the germline V gene. This CDR3 contains 14 residues. After removal of 3 bases from V and 4 bases from J, the junction contained 3 bases not matched to a gene. The CDR3 spells CASSLGRGPDTQYF. For the CDR3, the DNA is TGTGCCAGCAGCTTGGGCAGGGGGCCAGATACGCAGTATTTT.

The rearrangement links TRBV9 to TRBJ1-3, with 8 bases fitting TRBD1. This CDR3 spans 17 amino acids. V was pared by 2 bases and J by 2 bases, with 9 bases of the junction left unmatched. Germline V gene data show CDR1 as SGDLS and CDR2 as YYNGEE. CDR3 protein: CASSVSWTGKTGNTIYF. In nucleotides, the CDR3 is TGTGCCAGCAGCGTTAGTTGGACAGGGAAAACTGGAAACACCATATATTTT.

This clone was detected a few times. The rearrangement links TRBV7-8 to TRBJ2-7; TRBD1 matches at 8 bases. The junction had 5 bases not matched to a gene; V was cut back by 2 bases and J by 2 bases. CDR3 length: 15 residues. Germline V gene data show CDR1 as SGHVS and CDR2 as FQNEAQ. CDR3 protein: CASSLTQGVAYEQYV. The CDR3 region has the DNA TGTGCCAGCAGCTTAACACAGGGGGTTGCCTACGAGCAGTACGTC.

This chain uses TRBV3-1 (or the pseudogene TRBV3-2) with TRBJ2-1; 9 nucleotides align to TRBD2. CDR1 and CDR2 (germline): LGHDT, YNNKEL (reference sequence). The CDR3 extends over 17 amino acids. Trimming took 1 base from V and 7 from J; bases not matched to a gene: 11. The CDR3 sequence: CASSQAFETSGLNEQFF. DNA for the CDR3: TGTGCCAGCAGCCAAGCTTTTGAGACTAGCGGACTAAATGAGCAGTTCTTC.

The chain employs TRBV5-4 and TRBJ2-7; maybe TRBD2 (5 bases). Germline CDR1 reads SGHNT; CDR2 reads YYREEE (reference sequence). The CDR3 extends over 17 amino acids. The ends were cut back, 4 bases at V and 3 bases at J, with 23 bases in the middle. For the CDR3, the DNA is TGTGCCAGCAGCAGCAGGAACATCGAGGGAGTTATCTACGAGCAGTACTTC. It translates to CASSSRNIEGVIYEQYF.

This clone came up a few times. This rearrangement joins TRBV4-2 to TRBJ1-6; unclear D gene. Per the germline V gene, CDR1 is LGHNA and CDR2 is YNFKEQ. The CDR3 runs to 16 residues. The germline V and J ends were trimmed by 0 bases and 2 bases, with 8 bases remaining between them. The CDR3 DNA reads TGTGCCAGCAGCCAAGACTGGGAGACCTATAATTCACCCCTCCACTTT. As protein: CASSQDWETYNSPLHF.

The V gene is TRBV6-5, the J gene TRBJ2-5; D might be TRBD2 (5 bases). V was shortened by 8 bases and J by 3 bases, with 19 bases between the two germline ends. CDR3 size: 15 residues. Germline CDR1 MNHEY, CDR2 SVGAGI. The CDR3 region has the DNA TGTGCCAGCGCAGGTTCAGCGAGTAGCGAAGAGACCCAGTACTTC. It codes for CASAGSASSEETQYF.

This clone appeared a few times. At one end, the junction sequence differs from germline, possibly due to a read error. The rearrangement links TRBV5-1 to TRBJ2-7, with a possible D match to TRBD2 (5 bases). CDR3 length: 13 residues. Per the germline V gene, CDR1 is SGHRS and CDR2 is YFSETQ. The CDR3 is CATSRDFGDEQYF. The CDR3, as DNA: TGCGCCACCAGCCGGGATTTTGGGGACGAGCAGTACTTC. Variable domain in full (rest from reference TRBV5-1 and TRBJ2-7): KAGVTQTPRYLIKTRGQQVTLSCSPISGHRSVSWYQQTPGQGLQFLFEYFSETQRNKGNFPGRFSGRQFSNSRSEMNVSTLELGDSALYLCATSRDFGDEQYFGPGTRLTVT.

The V gene is TRBV9, the J gene TRBJ2-3, with 7 bases that match TRBD2. This CDR3 contains 11 residues. Germline V gene data show CDR1 as SGDLS and CDR2 as YYNGEE. CDR3 nucleotide sequence: TGTGAAAGCGGGGATGGAGATACGCAGTATTTT. It is translated as CESGDGDTQYF.

V is TRBV9 and J is TRBJ2-5; D may be TRBD2 (8 bases). V lost 0 bases to trimming and J lost 14 bases, with 20 bases between them. CDR1 is SGDLS and CDR2 is YYNGEE in the germline V gene. The CDR3 has 14 amino acids. The CDR3 DNA sequence: TGTGCCAGCAGCGTAGAGGGGGCGGGGGGCCCCGTTTACTTC. This codes for CASSVEGAGGPVYF.

The gene calls are TRBV6-5 and TRBJ1-5; D gene uncertain. CDR3 length: 15 residues. The germline V and J ends were trimmed by 6 bases and 0 bases, with 12 bases remaining between them. The germline gives CDR1 MNHEY, CDR2 SVGAGI. The CDR3 DNA sequence: TGTGCCAGCAGCCAGAGAGGGAGTAGCAATCAGCCCCAGCATTTT. Amino acids: CASSQRGSSNQPQHF.

V gene TRBV7-2 combines with J gene TRBJ1-2, with 8 bases lining up with TRBD1. Per germline, CDR1 SGHTA and CDR2 FQGNSA. The CDR3 is 14 residues long. The junction had 2 bases not matched to a gene; V was cut back by 1 base and J by 4 bases. DNA of the CDR3: TGTGCCAGCAGCTTAGGGACAGGGCTCTATGGCTACACCTTC. Translated: CASSLGTGLYGYTF. Full variable domain (outside the CDR3, taken from reference TRBV7-2 and TRBJ1-2): GAGVSQSPSNKVTEKGKDVELRCDPISGHTALYWYRQSLGQGLEFLIYFQGNSAPDKSGLPSDRFSAERTGGSVSTLTIQRTQQEDSAVYLCASSLGTGLYGYTFGSGTRLTVV.

V gene TRBV19 combines with J gene TRBJ2-7; 9 bases match TRBD1. The CDR3 sequence is 15 residues long. Germline V gene data show CDR1 as LNHDA and CDR2 as SQIVND (reference sequence). Trimming at V came to 3 bases and at J to 6 bases, leaving 9 bases not matched to a gene. In nucleotides, the CDR3 is TGTGCCAGTAGTATTTCCGGGACAGGGTCTAGCGAGCAGTACTTC. This sequence encodes CASSISGTGSSEQYF. Based on the CDR3 plus reference TRBV19 and TRBJ2-7, the full variable domain is DGGITQSPKYLFRKEGQNVTLSCEQNLNHDAMYWYRQDPGQGLRLIYYSQIVNDFQKGDIAEGYSVSREKKESFPLTVTSAQKNPTAFYLCASSISGTGSSEQYFGPGTRLTVT.

In its sample, this clone was seen once. The V and J genes are TRBV2 and TRBJ2-1; D perhaps matches TRBD2 (6 bases). Trimming stripped 6 bases from V and 0 bases from J, with 9 bases between. This CDR3 is built from 14 residues. From germline, CDR1 is SNHLY and CDR2 FYNNEI. CDR3 amino acids: CASRELASYNEQFF. In DNA, the CDR3 is TGTGCCAGCAGGGAACTAGCCTCCTACAATGAGCAGTTCTTC.

This clone was seen more than once but under ten times. The chain joins TRBV4-1 to TRBJ1-1, with D tentatively TRBD1 (6 bases). This CDR3 is built from 15 residues. Germline-derived CDR1 and CDR2 are MGHRA and YSYEKL. The ends were cut back, 3 bases at V and 1 base at J, with 12 bases in the middle. CDR3 nucleotides: TGCGCCAGCAGCCAGTTACAGGGATCGAACACTGAAGCTTTCTTT. It codes for CASSQLQGSNTEAFF.

In regard to this clone: This specimen includes other DNA sequences encoding the same CDR3. The chain has TRBV19 and TRBJ1-1; 9 nucleotides line up with TRBD1. CDR1 and CDR2 from the germline V gene are LNHDA and SQIVND (reference sequence). With V trimmed by 9 bases and J by 6 bases, 2 bases remained unmatched. CDR3 size: 11 residues. CDR3: CASRTGAEAFF. For the CDR3, the DNA is TGTGCCAGCCGGACAGGGGCTGAAGCTTTCTTT.

The count of this clone is one. The rearrangement links TRBV6-1 to TRBJ2-7; TRBD1 matches 8 bases. Germline-derived CDR1 and CDR2 are MNHNS and SASEGT. V gave up 3 bases and J gave up 3 bases; unmatched junction bases: 4. The CDR3 has 14 amino acids. The CDR3 region is CASSELTGGYEQYF. The CDR3 nucleotides read TGTGCCAGCAGTGAGTTAACAGGGGGCTACGAGCAGTACTTC.